A single sample is the source of the 25 T cell receptor beta chains below, sequenced in a study of CD8 T cells in Susac syndrome. Reverse transcription of roughly 0.5 to 1 ug RNA was carried out with random hexamers. One entry per CDR3 protein results from TCRdb running MiXCR on the immunoSEQ multiplex PCR reads. This sample has fewer than 350,000 distinct CDR3 sequences; just over 90% occur once, and the top ten carry approximately 0.065%. The specimen was CD4+ T cells from PBMCs. These receptors came from a human donor with multiple sclerosis.

The rearrangement uses TRBV28 and TRBJ2-1, with TRBD2 identical over 7 bases. J lost 0 bases, V lost 2 bases, and 1 base had no gene match. This CDR3 comprises 15 residues. Germline assignment: CDR1 MDHEN and CDR2 SYDVKM. The CDR3 here is CASSLTSASYNEQFF. The CDR3 DNA follows: TGTGCCAGCAGTTTAACTAGCGCCTCCTACAATGAGCAGTTCTTC.

The chain couples TRBV11-2 to TRBJ2-5; D unresolved. CDR1 and CDR2 from the germline V gene are SGHAT and FQNNGV. The CDR3 has 15 residues. V was shortened by 4 bases and J by 5 bases, with 17 bases between the two germline ends. CDR3 nucleotides: TGTGCCAGCAGCTCCCCCTCTTCGAGGTGGGAGACCCAGTACTTC. This translates into CASSSPSSRWETQYF.

V usage is TRBV7-2 and J usage is TRBJ1-2; D is unclear. This CDR3 comprises 15 residues. The germline CDR1 and CDR2 sequences are SGHTA and FQGNSA. V gave up 0 bases and J gave up 0 bases, with 8 bases separating them. In nucleotides, the CDR3 is TGTGCCAGCAGCTTAGCCGGGAGATCTAACTATGGCTACACCTTC. It encodes CASSLAGRSNYGYTF.

CDR3: CASTPSSYNEQFF. Written as DNA, the CDR3 is TGTGCCAGTACCCCCAGCTCCTACAATGAGCAGTTCTTC. The V and J genes are TRBV19 and TRBJ2-1; D call uncertain. The CDR3 consists of 13 residues. Deletions cut 7 bases from V and 0 bases from J, with 7 bases between. Germline V CDR1 and CDR2: LNHDA, SQIVND (reference sequence).

The chain carries TRBV10-3 and TRBJ2-4; maybe TRBD2 (6 bases). CDR3 length equals 12 residues. Between the trimmed V and J ends, which lost 7 bases and 7 bases, there was a span of 11 bases. From germline, CDR1 is ENHRY and CDR2 SYGVKD. The CDR3 coding sequence is TGTGCCATCAAGGGCCTAGCGAACATTCAGTACTTC. It is translated as CAIKGLANIQYF.

The rearrangement joins TRBV20-1 to TRBJ2-5; D may be TRBD1 (6 bases). Per germline, CDR1 DFQATT and CDR2 SNEGSKA (reference sequence). V lost 4 bases and J 1 base, leaving 10 bases between the germline ends. This CDR3 region has 13 residues. In DNA, the CDR3 is TGCAGTGCTACGACGGACAGCCAAGAGACCCAGTACTTC. This sequence encodes CSATTDSQETQYF.

The chain is built from TRBV15 and TRBJ2-7; D unclear. CDR1 and CDR2 (germline): LNHNV, YYDKDF (reference sequence). The V gene lost 0 bases and the J gene lost 5 bases, with 8 bases spanning the gap. The CDR3 has 13 residues. CDR3 loop: CATSRDLGDEQYF. The CDR3 bases are TGTGCCACCAGCAGAGATCTTGGGGACGAGCAGTACTTC.

The CDR3 coding sequence is TGTGCCAGCAGCTTGGCCGGGGCCGAAGAGACCCAGTACTTC. This gives the protein CASSLAGAEETQYF. The V and J genes are TRBV5-4 and TRBJ2-5; D is tentatively TRBD1 or TRBD2 (5 bases each). The V gene's germline CDR1 is SGHNT and CDR2 YYREEE (reference sequence). Trimming left V 0 bases short and J 3 bases short, with 9 bases between. The CDR3 has 14 residues.

The J gene is TRBJ2-1, the V gene TRBV20-1, with 12 bases that match TRBD2. The V gene end was trimmed by 3 bases and the J gene end by 13 bases; junction bases not matched to a gene: 13. Germline CDR1 is DFQATT and CDR2 is SNEGSKA (reference sequence). The CDR3 runs 15 residues. CDR3 nucleotides: TGCAGTGCTAGCATCGCTAGCGGGAGGGCCTTTTCCCAGTTCTTC. Translating gives CSASIASGRAFSQFF.

The genes are TRBV28 and TRBJ2-4; D remains unclear. This CDR3 comprises 16 residues. The germline gives CDR1 MDHEN, CDR2 SYDVKM. V was trimmed by 4 bases and J by 0 bases, leaving 13 bases between them. CDR3 sequence: CASSSPLQLAKNIQYF. The DNA for the CDR3 is TGTGCCAGCAGTTCTCCGTTACAGCTAGCCAAAAACATTCAGTACTTC.

CDR3 sequence reads: CASRGGAIDESTDTQYF. The DNA of the CDR3 is TGTGCCAGCAGGGGGGGGGCCATAGATGAGAGCACAGATACGCAGTATTTT. V and J are TRBV2 and TRBJ2-3, with D possibly matching TRBD2 (7 bases). V was trimmed by 6 bases and J by 0 bases, leaving 19 bases between them. Germline CDR1 is SNHLY and CDR2 is FYNNEI. The CDR3 has 17 amino acids.

The V gene is TRBV6-1, the J gene TRBJ2-7; no clear D. Per germline, CDR1 MNHNS and CDR2 SASEGT. This CDR3 has 11 amino acids. Trimming shortened V by 8 bases and J by 3 bases, and 8 bases separated the two germline ends. CDR3 nucleotide sequence: TGTGCCAGCGTAAACGACTACGAGCAGTACTTC. The encoded protein is CASVNDYEQYF.

The CDR3 spells CASSGRGYQETQYF. CDR3 DNA sequence: TGTGCCAGCAGTGGCCGGGGGTACCAAGAGACCCAGTACTTC. V gene TRBV6-2 or TRBV6-3 combines with J gene TRBJ2-5, with D perhaps matching TRBD2 (6 bases). CDR1 is MNHEY, CDR2 SVGEGT, per germline. CDR3 length: 14 amino acids. Trimming cost V 5 bases and J 0 bases, with 10 bases left between them.

V gene TRBV6-5 combines with J gene TRBJ1-6, with 7 positions matching TRBD1. The germline V gene encodes CDR1 MNHEY and CDR2 SVGAGI. The CDR3 has 14 amino acids. V shed 5 bases and J 9 bases; nucleotides not matched to a gene: 7. For the CDR3, the DNA is TGTGCCAGCAGTAGAAGGGGGCAATTTTCACCCCTCCACTTT. As protein: CASSRRGQFSPLHF.

The J gene is TRBJ2-7, the V gene TRBV30; 7 bases map to TRBD1. Germline CDR1 is GTSNPN and CDR2 is SVGIG (reference sequence). The CDR3 runs 16 residues. V was clipped by 3 bases and J by 4 bases; unmatched bases: 15. CDR3 region: CAWRGDDRDPRYEQYF. As DNA, the CDR3 is TGTGCCTGGAGAGGCGACGACAGGGATCCACGGTACGAGCAGTACTTC.

CDR3 nucleotides: TGTGCCAGTAGCTCTATGGTCCATAATTCACCCCTCCACTTT. It is translated as CASSSMVHNSPLHF. This chain connects TRBV19 to TRBJ1-6, with D uncertain. Looked up from germline, CDR1 is LNHDA and CDR2 is SQIVND (reference sequence). Deletions cut 6 bases from V and 5 bases from J, with 11 bases between. This CDR3 has 14 amino acids. The full variable domain, rest sourced from reference TRBV19 and TRBJ1-6, is DGGITQSPKYLFRKEGQNVTLSCEQNLNHDAMYWYRQDPGQGLRLIYYSQIVNDFQKGDIAEGYSVSREKKESFPLTVTSAQKNPTAFYLCASSSMVHNSPLHFGNGTRLTVT.

To note about this clonotype: A read error may account for a junction end that differs from germline. The chain is built from TRBV30 and TRBJ2-1; 9 bases are shared with TRBD2. This CDR3 is 11 amino acids long. The germline V gene encodes CDR1 GTSNPN and CDR2 SVGIG (reference sequence). As DNA, the CDR3 is TGTGCCTGGAGTGCGGGACTAGCTCCCTCCTTC. Protein sequence: CAWSAGLAPSF.

This chain links TRBV4-1 with TRBJ2-1; 9 bases match TRBD2. Trimming removed 3 bases from V and 4 bases from J; junction bases left unmatched: 4. This CDR3 region has 15 residues. Germline loops: CDR1 MGHRA, CDR2 YSYEKL. The CDR3 sequence: CASSQPTSGYNEQFF. The DNA for the CDR3 is TGCGCCAGCAGCCAGCCGACTAGCGGTTACAATGAGCAGTTCTTC.

This clonotype was found once. The CDR3 reads CAIRATGPNEKLFF. The CDR3 region has the DNA TGTGCCATCAGGGCGACAGGGCCTAATGAAAAACTGTTTTTT. The J gene is TRBJ1-4, the V gene TRBV10-3; TRBD1 matches at 7 bases. This CDR3 is built from 14 residues. J was trimmed by 3 bases and V by 6 bases; bases with no gene match: 4. Germline lookup yields CDR1 ENHRY and CDR2 SYGVKD.

This rearrangement joins TRBV29-1 to TRBJ2-1; D not certain. The CDR3 has 16 amino acids. From germline, CDR1 is SQVTM and CDR2 ANQGSEA. V dropped 0 bases and J dropped 0 bases, with 12 bases sitting between them. The CDR3 DNA sequence: TGCAGCGTTGAAGATGAGGAAATTAGCTCCTACAATGAGCAGTTCTTC. Its translation: CSVEDEEISSYNEQFF.

This rearrangement joins TRBV27 to TRBJ2-7; 9 nucleotides match TRBD1. Looked up from germline, CDR1 is MNHEY and CDR2 is SMNVEV (reference sequence). Unmatched junction bases numbered 11, after V lost 7 bases and J lost 1 base. This CDR3 comprises 16 residues. The CDR3 DNA reads TGTGCCAGCAATAGTCAAGGACAGGGGACATCCTACGAGCAGTACTTC. As protein: CASNSQGQGTSYEQYF.

V usage is TRBV29-1 and J usage is TRBJ1-2, with TRBD1 matching over 7 bases. J was trimmed by 3 bases and V by 1 base; bases with no gene match: 14. CDR3 length: 17 residues. Per the germline V gene, CDR1 is SQVTM and CDR2 is ANQGSEA. CDR3: CSVEVRQGGGLDYGYTF. The CDR3 DNA reads TGCAGCGTTGAAGTGAGGCAGGGGGGGGGTTTGGACTATGGCTACACCTTC.

The V call is TRBV27, the J call TRBJ2-7, with TRBD2 matching 7 bases. CDR1 is MNHEY and CDR2 is SMNVEV in the germline V gene (reference sequence). The CDR3 is made up of 15 amino acids. The ends lost 2 bases at V and 2 bases at J; junction bases unmatched: 6. CDR3 region: CASSLTRGSPYEQYF. CDR3 DNA sequence: TGTGCCAGCAGTTTAACGCGGGGGTCCCCCTACGAGCAGTACTTC.

The chain links TRBV14 to TRBJ2-1; 7 positions match TRBD1. CDR1 is SGHDN and CDR2 is FVKESK in the germline V gene. V shed 3 bases and J 8 bases; nucleotides not matched to a gene: 7. The CDR3 length is 14 residues. The DNA of the CDR3 is TGTGCCAGCAGCCAGTGGGACAGTGGCGATGAGCAGTTCTTC. Protein sequence: CASSQWDSGDEQFF.

The chain employs TRBV20-1 and TRBJ2-3, with D tentatively TRBD2 (5 bases). CDR3 length: 17 amino acids. Germline CDR1 and CDR2: DFQATT and SNEGSKA (reference sequence). V lost 2 bases and J 0 bases, leaving 18 bases between the germline ends. CDR3 sequence reads: CSARRPGRLRSTDTQYF. The DNA of the CDR3 is TGCAGTGCTAGACGGCCGGGAAGGCTACGTAGCACAGATACGCAGTATTTT.